These 13 T cell receptor beta chains came from one sample sequenced in a study of blood T cell repertoires in COVID-19. Assay used: immunoSEQ multiplex PCR; TCRdb lists only in-frame clones, some missing. The profile covers hundreds of thousands of clones, with 80% to 90% appearing a single time and about 14% taken by the ten largest. The sample was PBMCs or T cells enriched from blood (not recorded which). Receptors were obtained from a woman aged 50 to 65 with acute COVID-19.

The CDR3 is CASSSRRAGGETQYF. The CDR3 DNA sequence: TGTGCCAGCTCCTCCCGGAGAGCGGGCGGAGAGACCCAGTACTTC. The chain employs TRBV18 and TRBJ2-5; D possibly corresponds to TRBD2 (6 bases). There are 15 residues in the CDR3. V was clipped by 6 bases and J by 4 bases, with 18 bases between them. CDR1 and CDR2 from the germline V gene are KGHSH and LQKENI.

The V gene is TRBV15, the J gene TRBJ2-7; TRBD2 might be the D (6 bases). Germline loops: CDR1 LNHNV, CDR2 YYDKDF (reference sequence). Trimming shortened V by 0 bases and J by 3 bases, and 9 bases separated the two germline ends. The CDR3 spans 14 residues. This CDR3 is CATSRESGGYEQYF. The CDR3 DNA is TGTGCCACCAGCAGAGAATCCGGGGGCTACGAGCAGTACTTC. The whole variable domain, filled in from reference TRBV15 and TRBJ2-7, reads DAMVIQNPRYQVTQFGKPVTLSCSQTLNHNVMYWYQQKSSQAPKLLFHYYDKDFNNEADTPDNFQSRRPNTSFCFLDIRSPGLGDTAMYLCATSRESGGYEQYFGPGTRLTVT.

The V call is TRBV19, the J call TRBJ1-1, with a weak D call TRBD1 (5 bases). The germline V gene encodes CDR1 LNHDA and CDR2 SQIVND (reference sequence). V lost 7 bases and J 0 bases, leaving 15 bases between the germline ends. The CDR3 is 15 amino acids. The CDR3 sequence is CASINTGTMNTEAFF. CDR3 DNA sequence: TGTGCCAGTATTAACACAGGCACTATGAACACTGAAGCTTTCTTT.

The V and J genes are TRBV27 and TRBJ2-7; a weak D match, TRBD1 (5 bases). CDR3 length: 14 amino acids. With 2 bases removed from V and 3 bases from J, the gap between germline ends came to 11 bases. CDR1 MNHEY and CDR2 SMNVEV come from the germline V gene (reference sequence). The CDR3 protein is CASSLRGRVYEQYF. CDR3 DNA: TGTGCCAGCAGTTTAAGGGGCCGAGTCTACGAGCAGTACTTC.

The chain is built from TRBV28 and TRBJ1-1, with 8 bases lining up with TRBD1. V shed 6 bases and J 3 bases; nucleotides not matched to a gene: 12. The CDR3 extends over 16 amino acids. Germline V lookup: CDR1 MDHEN, CDR2 SYDVKM. The CDR3 sequence is CASSPQGVLAHTEAFF. The CDR3 DNA follows: TGTGCCAGCAGCCCACAGGGGGTGCTTGCGCACACTGAAGCTTTCTTT. The full variable domain, rest sourced from reference TRBV28 and TRBJ1-1, is DVKVTQSSRYLVKRTGEKVFLECVQDMDHENMFWYRQDPGLGLRLIYFSYDVKMKEKGDIPEGYSVSREKKERFSLILESASTNQTSMYLCASSPQGVLAHTEAFFGQGTRLTVV.

Regarding this clone: The sample carries other DNA sequences with the same CDR3. The chain employs TRBV27 and TRBJ2-7; D remains unclear. Germline-derived CDR1 and CDR2 are MNHEY and SMNVEV (reference sequence). The V and J ends lost 1 base and 5 bases respectively, with 6 bases between them. The CDR3 is 12 residues long. The CDR3 bases are TGTGCCAGCAGTTTATTAGGAGACGAGCAGTACTTC. Translation gives CASSLLGDEQYF.

This CDR3 reads CASTSKSGSRYEQYF. The CDR3, as DNA: TGTGCCAGCACTTCGAAAAGCGGGAGTCGCTACGAGCAGTACTTC. This chain uses TRBV19 with TRBJ2-7; 8 bases match TRBD2. The J segment lost 3 bases and the V segment lost 9 bases, leaving 13 bases of the junction unmatched. The CDR3 length is 15 residues. CDR1 and CDR2 (germline): LNHDA, SQIVND (reference sequence).

This chain uses TRBV12-1 with TRBJ1-5; the listed D gene, TRBD1, was not tested against the DNA. TRBV12-1 is a pseudogene. The CDR3 covers 15 residues. CDR3 sequence reads: CASSPRPDRNQPQHF. The DNA for the CDR3 is TGTGCCAGCAGCCCCCGACCGGACAGGAATCAGCCCCAGCATTTT.

The chain carries TRBV4-3 and TRBJ1-5; D possibly corresponds to TRBD1 (5 bases). Looked up from germline, CDR1 is LGHNA and CDR2 is YSLEER. This CDR3 spans 15 amino acids. V shed 0 bases and J shed 2 bases, with 8 bases lying between them. CDR3 sequence reads: CASSQDLTGNQPQHF. The CDR3 nucleotides read TGCGCCAGCAGCCAAGATCTGACAGGCAATCAGCCCCAGCATTTT.

As for this clone: A read error may produce the germline difference seen at one junction end. The J gene is TRBJ1-1, the V gene TRBV27; 11 positions match TRBD1. This CDR3 is 13 amino acids long. Germline-derived CDR1 and CDR2 are MNHEY and SMNVEV (reference sequence). The CDR3 loop reads CASSLLDRGRRTF. The CDR3 region has the DNA TGTGCCAGCAGTTTATTGGACAGGGGGCGGCGGACCTTT.

The rearrangement links TRBV10-3 to TRBJ1-2; D unresolved. V was pared by 3 bases and J by 5 bases, with 13 bases between. The CDR3 totals 14 residues. Germline CDR1 and CDR2: ENHRY and SYGVKD. DNA of the CDR3: TGTGCCATCAGTGAAGGAGGGAAGGGATATGGCTACACCTTC. As protein: CAISEGGKGYGYTF.

The chain combines TRBV21-1 with TRBJ2-1; the D call of TRBD2 is as the table states it, not checked on the DNA. TRBV21-1 is shown as a pseudogene. The CDR3 has 23 amino acids. The chain's CDR3 is CASSKVSGLRTSGRRPPGNEQFF. For the CDR3, the DNA is TGTGCCAGCAGCAAAGTATCAGGACTAAGGACTAGCGGGCGACGCCCCCCGGGGAATGAGCAGTTCTTC.

The chain has TRBV6-2 or TRBV6-3 and TRBJ2-2, with 13 bases aligning to TRBD2. Germline CDR1 is MNHEY and CDR2 is SVGEGT. With V trimmed by 3 bases and J by 1 base, 5 bases remained unmatched. The CDR3 runs 18 residues. CDR3 in amino acids: CASSYLGTSGKNTGELFF. The DNA of the CDR3 is TGTGCCAGCAGTTATTTAGGGACTAGCGGGAAGAACACCGGGGAGCTGTTTTTT.